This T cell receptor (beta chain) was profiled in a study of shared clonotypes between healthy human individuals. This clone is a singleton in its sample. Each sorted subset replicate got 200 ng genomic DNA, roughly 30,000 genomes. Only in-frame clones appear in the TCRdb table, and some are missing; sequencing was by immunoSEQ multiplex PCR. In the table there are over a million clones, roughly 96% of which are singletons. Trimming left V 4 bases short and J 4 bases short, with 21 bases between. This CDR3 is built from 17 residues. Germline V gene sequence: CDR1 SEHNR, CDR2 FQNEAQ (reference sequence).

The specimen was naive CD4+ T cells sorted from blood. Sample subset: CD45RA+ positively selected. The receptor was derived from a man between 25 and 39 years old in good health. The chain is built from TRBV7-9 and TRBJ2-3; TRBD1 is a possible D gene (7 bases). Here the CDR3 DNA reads TGTGCCAGCAGCTCCCCCCGTCTAGCCAGGGGGGCAGATACGCAGTATTTT. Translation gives CASSSPRLARGADTQYF.